This TCR beta chain was sequenced in a study of CD8 T cells in Susac syndrome. On the study more broadly: Blood was drawn from patients with Susac syndrome. At that point, they were therapy-naive, on corticosteroids, or on intravenous immunoglobulin alone.

The RNA, about 0.45 to 1 ug, was put through reverse transcription using random hexamers. immunoSEQ multiplex PCR amplified TCR beta CDR3 across 54 Vbeta, 13 Jbeta. Using its own MiXCR run on the immunoSEQ multiplex PCR reads, TCRdb lists one record per CDR3 protein. The sample lists some 170,000 distinct CDR3 sequences, over 90% occurring once. Per the germline V gene, CDR1 is SGHAT and CDR2 is FQNNGV. Trimming removed 1 base from V and 1 base from J; junction bases left unmatched: 12. The CDR3 is 19 residues long. The J gene is TRBJ2-4, the V gene TRBV11-2; the match to TRBD1 covers 8 bases. Sequences were obtained from CD4+ T cells from PBMCs. This clonotype originated in a human donor with Susac syndrome. CDR3 loop: CASSLARRTGTVAKNIQYF. CDR3 nucleotides: TGTGCCAGCAGCTTAGCCCGCCGGACAGGGACGGTGGCCAAAAACATTCAGTACTTC.